The text below deals with one TCR beta chain. The CDR3 has 16 amino acids. From germline, CDR1 is SGHAT and CDR2 FQNNGV. Template switching added UMIs carrying a 6-nucleotide sample barcode. TCRdb reworked the 5' RACE reads into one entry per CDR3 protein, no DNA. This repertoire includes 440,000 or so distinct CDR3 sequences. This entry is derived from a study of monozygotic twins with inflammatory bowel disease. Sequenced sample: blood. The chain links TRBV11-2 to TRBJ1-2. The clonotype originates from a human donor with ulcerative colitis or Crohn's disease, or a healthy co-twin of an affected twin (not recorded which). The CDR3 loop is CASTPAFPNFNYGYTF. Variable domain in full (rest from reference TRBV11-2 and TRBJ1-2): EAGVAQSPRYKIIEKRQSVAFWCNPISGHATLYWYQQILGQGPKLLIQFQNNGVVDDSQLPKDRFSAERLKGVDSTLKIQPAKLEDSAVYLCASTPAFPNFNYGYTFGSGTRLTVV.